The source of this T cell receptor (beta chain) is a study of T cell responses to AZD1222 COVID-19 vaccine. Overall study results and limits: Nearly half of the spike-specific TCRs reportedly recognize variant regions that carry no mutations.

The CDR3 runs 18 residues. V lost 3 bases, J lost 2 bases, and 10 bases stayed unmatched. Germline values: CDR1 WNHNN, CDR2 SYGVQD (reference sequence). About this clone itself: Its cognate antigen is unknown.

Assay: immunoSEQ multiplex PCR; the TCRdb copy retains only in-frame clones and omits some. The sample holds tens of thousands of clones, about nine tenths seen once. The clonotype was recovered from an adult in good health. This specimen was peripheral blood, taken on day 0 of AZD1222 vaccination. The rearrangement uses TRBV10-1 and TRBJ1-3, with 10 bases lining up with TRBD1. The CDR3 loop is CASSDFSTGGLTGNTIYF. CDR3 in DNA: TGCGCCAGCAGTGATTTCTCGACAGGGGGCCTAACTGGAAACACCATATATTTT.